The clone carrying this T cell receptor (beta chain) is a singleton in its sample. The antigen is unknown. A much more abundant neighbour one base away suggests this may be a read error. Germline V gives CDR1 SGHRS, CDR2 YFSETQ. This CDR3 spans 18 amino acids. Graves' hyperthyroidism without ophthalmopathy progression within 18 months was termed stable. The hyperthyroidism patients had all been newly diagnosed, and their disease duration was under 2 months. Their ages ranged from 18 to 65 years. Every diagnosis used clinical symptoms, serum thyroxine and TRAb, thyroid ultrasound and orbital computed tomography. TCR beta CDR3 region amplification was performed from RNA transcripts. RT-PCR in the first round (using the HTBI primer set) targeted the TCR CDR3. TCRdb re-analysed the multiplex PCR reads in MiXCR, keeping a single row per CDR3 protein. The table includes more than 95,000 distinct CDR3 sequences, around 50% detected once.

This sample stems from a study of T cells in Graves' hyperthyroidism and ophthalmopathy. General observations from the study: Progression to ophthalmopathy was predicted a median of about 6.6 months early.

The clonotype comes from a man aged 40-50 years with Graves' hyperthyroidism. The sequenced material came from blood. The chain carries TRBV5-1 and TRBJ2-1, with a weak D call TRBD2 (5 bases). DNA of the CDR3: TGTGCCAGCAGCTTGGGGAGTTGGCTCCGCACGCTGGGTAGTGAGCGGTTCTTC. Protein: CASSLGSWLRTLGSERFF.